This note documents a single T cell receptor (beta chain) sequence. The sample is drawn from a study of CD8 T cells in Susac syndrome. The multiple sclerosis controls, all treatment-naive patients, had relapsing-remitting disease that was stable or active. With random hexamers, roughly 0.45 to 1 ug RNA was reverse transcribed. Across 54 Vbeta and 13 Jbeta, immunoSEQ multiplex PCR amplified TCR beta CDR3. TCRdb redid the calling of the immunoSEQ multiplex PCR reads with MiXCR, one entry per CDR3 protein. This table holds around 130,000 distinct CDR3 sequences, 80% to 85% found once. The length of the CDR3 is 16 residues. Germline loops: CDR1 SEHNR, CDR2 FQNEAQ (reference sequence). V gave up 0 bases and J gave up 5 bases; unmatched junction bases: 9.

This receptor was obtained from a human donor with multiple sclerosis. V usage is TRBV7-9 and J usage is TRBJ1-1; 7 bases match TRBD1. The specimen was CD8+ T cells from PBMCs. The CDR3 sequence: CASSLAQGGAGTEAFF. The CDR3 DNA reads as TGTGCCAGCAGCTTAGCGCAGGGGGGCGCGGGTACTGAAGCTTTCTTT.